These 10 T cell receptor beta chains were all obtained from the same sample, sequenced in a study of T cell clonotyping in hematopoietic cell transplantation. Repertoires were generated with immunoSEQ multiplex PCR, while TCRdb's copy carries only in-frame clones and drops some. The table lists about 29,000 clones, 90% to 95% of them singletons. Sequences were derived from PBMCs, sampled 100 days after allogeneic stem cell transplant. Receptors originate from a female patient in her fifties or sixties who had an allogeneic stem cell transplant from a related donor, so the T cells may come from the graft donor. Some clones in this sample may be carry-over from other donors' samples.

V and J are TRBV7-7 and TRBJ2-5; TRBD1 might be the D (5 bases). This CDR3 comprises 12 residues. Germline V gene lookup returns CDR1 SSHAT and CDR2 FNYEAQ (reference sequence). Trimming left V 6 bases short and J 5 bases short, with 10 bases between. CDR3 in DNA: TGTGCCAGCAGGGAACAGGAGGAGACCCAGTACTTC. Translating it yields CASREQEETQYF. Combining the CDR3 with reference TRBV7-7 and TRBJ2-5 gives the whole variable domain GAGVSQSPRYKVTKRGQDVTLRCDPISSHATLYWYQQALGQGPEFLTYFNYEAQPDKSGLPSDRFSAERPEGSISTLTIQRTEQRDSAMYRCASREQEETQYFGPGTRLLVL.

The chain has TRBV7-3 and TRBJ1-2, with 7 positions matching TRBD1. Germline CDR1 is SGHTA and CDR2 is FQGTGA. V dropped 4 bases and J dropped 6; count of bases not matched to a gene: 17. The CDR3 length is 17 residues. CDR3: CASSSAPITTGSHGYTF. The CDR3 nucleotides read TGTGCCAGCAGCTCAGCCCCAATCACGACAGGGTCTCATGGCTACACCTTC.

This chain connects TRBV7-8 to TRBJ2-7; 8 bases are a match to TRBD1. After removal of 5 bases from V and 1 base from J, the junction contained 7 bases not matched to a gene. This CDR3 has 15 residues. The germline CDR1 and CDR2 sequences are SGHVS and FQNEAQ. The CDR3 protein is CASSIWTGRSYEQYF. The CDR3 region has the DNA TGTGCCAGCAGCATCTGGACAGGGCGGTCCTACGAGCAGTACTTC.

The rearrangement joins TRBV7-2 to TRBJ2-5; D assignment may be TRBD1 or TRBD2 (5 bases each). The CDR3 length is 15 residues. Looked up from germline, CDR1 is SGHTA and CDR2 is FQGNSA. V lost 5 bases to trimming and J lost 4 bases, with 17 bases between them. CDR3 in DNA: TGTGCCAGCAGCCCTTCGGGTGGGGGTGGAGAGACCCAGTACTTC. Encoded protein: CASSPSGGGGETQYF. The complete variable domain, with remaining parts taken from reference TRBV7-2 and TRBJ2-5, reads GAGVSQSPSNKVTEKGKDVELRCDPISGHTALYWYRQSLGQGLEFLIYFQGNSAPDKSGLPSDRFSAERTGGSVSTLTIQRTQQEDSAVYLCASSPSGGGGETQYFGPGTRLLVL.

The chain is built from TRBV5-1 and TRBJ2-7, with D possibly matching TRBD1 (6 bases). CDR1 and CDR2 (germline): SGHRS, YFSETQ. V dropped 2 bases and J dropped 5 bases, with 11 bases sitting between them. The CDR3 consists of 13 residues. The chain's CDR3 is CASSFNRAHEQYF. The CDR3 region has the DNA TGCGCCAGCAGCTTTAACAGGGCCCACGAGCAGTACTTC.

V and J are TRBV29-1 and TRBJ1-2, with 7 bases identical to TRBD1. The CDR3 is 16 amino acids. Per the germline V gene, CDR1 is SQVTM and CDR2 is ANQGSEA. V was clipped by 6 bases and J by 3 bases; unmatched bases: 16. The CDR3 loop is CSVKEGGARFDYGYTF. The CDR3 bases are TGCAGCGTGAAGGAAGGGGGCGCCCGATTTGACTATGGCTACACCTTC.

The sample holds one count of this clone. The chain joins TRBV19 to TRBJ1-6, with D possibly being TRBD1 (6 bases). Trimming pared 3 bases from V and 2 bases from J, leaving 11 bases between. The V gene's germline CDR1 is LNHDA and CDR2 SQIVND (reference sequence). The CDR3 totals 16 residues. The CDR3 DNA follows: TGTGCCAGTAGTATCGGGGGCAGGGCCTATAATTCACCCCTCCACTTT. It is translated as CASSIGGRAYNSPLHF. The complete variable domain, with remaining parts taken from reference TRBV19 and TRBJ1-6, reads DGGITQSPKYLFRKEGQNVTLSCEQNLNHDAMYWYRQDPGQGLRLIYYSQIVNDFQKGDIAEGYSVSREKKESFPLTVTSAQKNPTAFYLCASSIGGRAYNSPLHFGNGTRLTVT.

The chain joins TRBV5-3 to TRBJ1-1, with a tentative D call TRBD1 (6 bases). TRBV5-3 is recorded as an ORF, its role being uncertain. The CDR3 length is 15 residues. The germline V and J ends were trimmed by 3 bases and 0 bases, with 12 bases remaining between them. In DNA, the CDR3 is TGTGCCAGAAGCTCCAGGGGTGGGGTGAACACTGAAGCTTTCTTT. Translation: CARSSRGGVNTEAFF.

The chain combines TRBV7-2 with TRBJ1-1; a possible D gene is TRBD1 (5 bases). Trimming took 2 bases from V and 8 from J, leaving 12 bases between them. Germline V lookup: CDR1 SGHTA, CDR2 FQGNSA. The CDR3 totals 13 residues. CDR3 in DNA: TGTGCCAGCAGCTTAAGCCCAGGGCAAGAAGCTTTCTTT. Protein sequence: CASSLSPGQEAFF.

The chain links TRBV6-5 to TRBJ2-3; D is undetermined. This CDR3 contains 11 residues. V was clipped by 2 bases and J by 4 bases, with 1 base between them. Germline assignment: CDR1 MNHEY and CDR2 SVGAGI. CDR3 coding DNA: TGTGCCAGCAGTTACCCAGATACGCAGTATTTT. Translating it yields CASSYPDTQYF.